This TCR beta chain derives from a study of blood T cell repertoires in COVID-19. Study background: The United States, Italy and Spain provided the acute and convalescent COVID-19 samples. From T cells, B-cell-depleted T cells, or PBMCs came the material, which was cDNA or gDNA.

Under the authors' procedure: Reference gene primer amplification in the assay estimated nucleated cell counts. Libraries were prepared by immunoSEQ multiplex PCR; TCRdb keeps only in-frame clonotypes and omits some of them. V and J calls and clone size are given by that table; D and trimming were obtained from the DNA. Of about 400,000 clones listed, about 90% were seen once; the top ten hold roughly 1.2%. This CDR3 is 13 amino acids long. Germline V CDR1 and CDR2: SNHLY, FYNNEI. Between the trimmed V and J ends, which lost 4 bases and 4 bases, there was a span of 10 bases. The source is a man between 40 and 49 years old with acute or convalescent COVID-19. The chain recombines TRBV2 with TRBJ1-2; D gene uncertain. Sequenced material: peripheral blood. The CDR3 DNA reads as TGTGCCAGCAGTGCCCTGCGGTCCTATGGCTACACCTTC. This codes for CASSALRSYGYTF.